This TCR beta chain was retrieved from a study of blood T cell repertoires in COVID-19. Study information: Samples of COVID-19 (acute and convalescent) were obtained from the United States, Italy and Spain. PBMCs, B-cell-depleted T cells, or T cells provided the cDNA or gDNA that made up the material.

The length of the CDR3 is 15 residues. Germline V gene lookup returns CDR1 MNHEY and CDR2 SVGAGI. Trimming cost V 7 bases and J 4 bases; bases outside gene matches: 10. Original data processing: By means of reference gene primer amplification, nucleated cell counts were estimated. TCRdb keeps only in-frame clones here, not all; method: immunoSEQ multiplex PCR. From that table come the V and J calls and clone size; the DNA was used to work out D and trimming. The table records over 200,000 clones, less than 90% of them present only once. The chain couples TRBV6-5 to TRBJ2-7; TRBD1 agrees at 10 bases. The receptor's source is a man in his forties with active or convalescent COVID-19. The material sequenced was peripheral blood. The CDR3 DNA sequence: TGTGCCAGCATGACCCCGGACAGGGGGAAGTACGAGCAGTACTTC. Translating it yields CASMTPDRGKYEQYF.